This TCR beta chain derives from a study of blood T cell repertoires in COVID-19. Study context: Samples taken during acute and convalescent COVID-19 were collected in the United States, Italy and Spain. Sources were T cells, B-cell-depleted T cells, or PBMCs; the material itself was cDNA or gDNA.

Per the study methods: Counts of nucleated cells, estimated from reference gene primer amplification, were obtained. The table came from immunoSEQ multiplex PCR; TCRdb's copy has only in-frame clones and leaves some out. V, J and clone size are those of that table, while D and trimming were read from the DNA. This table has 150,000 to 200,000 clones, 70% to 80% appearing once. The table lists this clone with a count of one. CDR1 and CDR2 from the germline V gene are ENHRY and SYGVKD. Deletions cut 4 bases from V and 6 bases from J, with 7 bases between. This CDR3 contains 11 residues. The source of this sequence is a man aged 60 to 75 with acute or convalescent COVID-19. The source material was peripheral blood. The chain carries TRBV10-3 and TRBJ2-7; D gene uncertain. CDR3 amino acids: CAISVQAEQYF. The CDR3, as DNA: TGTGCCATCAGTGTCCAGGCCGAGCAGTACTTC.